These 19 T cell receptor beta chains came from one sample sequenced in a study of read filtering for tumor transcriptome and immune sequencing. The library was built from roughly 400 ng RNA with molecular barcoded adaptors for alpha/delta and beta/gamma chains. TCRdb re-analysed the reads in MiXCR, keeping a single row per CDR3 protein. The sample consists of around 44,000 distinct CDR3 sequences, around 15% of them appearing once. Sample: a population of CD138-negative cells sorted from bone marrow. The receptors shown here come from a donor aged 40 or over with multiple myeloma.

The chain uses TRBV5-6 and TRBJ2-5, with 7 bases that match TRBD1. The germline CDR1 and CDR2 sequences are SGHDT and YYEEEE. The CDR3 has 14 amino acids. The trim removed 4 bases at V and 4 bases at J, leaving 7 bases unmatched. The CDR3 is CASSPGQWGETQYF. The DNA of the CDR3 is TGTGCCAGCAGCCCGGGACAGTGGGGAGAGACCCAGTACTTC.

This clonotype has a handful of counts. A far bigger clonotype differs at one base, so this is likely a read error. The chain is built from TRBV11-1 and TRBJ2-1, with 13 bases aligning to TRBD2. Germline V lookup: CDR1 SGHAT, CDR2 FQDESV (reference sequence). This CDR3 is built from 16 residues. The CDR3 loop is CANSLGLAGDLDEQFF. The CDR3 nucleotides are TGTGCCAACAGCTTAGGACTAGCGGGAGATCTCGATGAGCAGTTCTTC.

This clonotype has a handful of counts. The V call is TRBV6-5, the J call TRBJ2-3; D is undetermined. CDR1 and CDR2 (germline): MNHEY, SVGAGI. This CDR3 is built from 15 residues. V lost 6 bases, J lost 1 base, and 14 bases lay in between. CDR3 in amino acids: CASSIIRTRTDTQYF. As DNA, the CDR3 is TGTGCCAGCAGCATAATAAGAACGCGCACAGATACGCAGTATTTT.

In regard to this clonotype: The junction differs from germline at one of its ends, possibly a read error. CDR3 in amino acids: CASSLQASGITGELSF. The CDR3 DNA follows: TGTGCCAGCAGCCTACAGGCTAGCGGGATTACCGGGGAGCTGTCTTTT. This chain links TRBV5-8 with TRBJ2-2, with 9 bases fitting TRBD2. CDR3 size: 16 residues. Germline V gives CDR1 SGHTS, CDR2 YDEGEE.

Many counts were recorded for this clonotype. It is unclear where the CDR3 begins or ends on the DNA, so no DNA is shown, and the CDR3 is as TCRdb lists it. The genes are TRBV5-6 and TRBJ1-2; TRBD1 is taken as the D call from the table, unchecked against the DNA. The germline CDR1 and CDR2 sequences are SGHDT and YYEEEE. The CDR3 adds up to 12 amino acids, both ends counted. The CDR3: CASSFGRGAPSF.

The chain joins TRBV10-3 to TRBJ2-6; D is ambiguous. The germline V gene encodes CDR1 ENHRY and CDR2 SYGVKD. V dropped 6 bases and J dropped 3 bases, with 6 bases sitting between them. This CDR3 region has 13 residues. The CDR3 DNA is TGTGCCATCAGATGGGATGGGGCCAACGTCCTGACTTTC. Translation gives CAIRWDGANVLTF.

At least ten counts were recorded for this clonotype. A read error may produce the germline difference seen at one junction end. This rearrangement joins TRBV7-9 to TRBJ2-1; D call uncertain. The CDR3 has 16 residues. Germline-derived CDR1 and CDR2 are SEHNR and FQNEAQ (reference sequence). The CDR3 DNA sequence: TGTGCCAGCAGTTTAGTGCTAGGTCAGAGATACAATGAGCAGTTCTTC. Its protein product is CASSLVLGQRYNEQFF.

Ten or more counts support this clonotype. The chain links TRBV11-2 to TRBJ2-1; D is tentatively TRBD1 or TRBD2 (6 bases each). The V and J ends lost 3 bases and 7 bases respectively, with 19 bases between them. The CDR3 consists of 16 residues. CDR1 is SGHAT, CDR2 FQNNGV, per germline. This chain's CDR3 is CASSLPQRGLGNEQFF. CDR3 nucleotide sequence: TGTGCCAGCAGCTTGCCCCAACGGGGGCTCGGGAATGAGCAGTTCTTC.

This clonotype was counted ten times or more. The chain uses TRBV20-1 and TRBJ1-2; D is ambiguous. There are 12 residues in the CDR3. V was clipped by 3 bases and J by 6 bases, with 11 bases between them. Germline V CDR1 and CDR2: DFQATT, SNEGSKA (reference sequence). In nucleotides, the CDR3 is TGCAGTGCTAGCGGGAGATGGAATGGCTACACCTTC. This encodes CSASGRWNGYTF.

This clonotype was detected ten times or more. V gene TRBV20-1 combines with J gene TRBJ2-3; D is perhaps TRBD1 (6 bases). CDR1 and CDR2 (germline): DFQATT, SNEGSKA (reference sequence). The CDR3 runs 11 residues. Trimming cost V 3 bases and J 6 bases, with 7 bases left between them. The CDR3, as DNA: TGCAGTGCTAGTACAGGGGATACGCAGTATTTT. Residues: CSASTGDTQYF.

Ten or more counts support this clonotype. The chain employs TRBV27 and TRBJ1-5, with 8 positions matching TRBD1. The CDR3 covers 15 residues. J gave up 3 bases and V 6 bases, and 7 bases lay outside the gene matches. CDR1 MNHEY and CDR2 SMNVEV come from the germline V gene (reference sequence). The DNA of the CDR3 is TGTGCCAGCAGACGGGACAGGAAGCCCAATCAGCCCCAGCATTTT. It encodes CASRRDRKPNQPQHF.

This clonotype came up a few times. V and J are TRBV30 and TRBJ1-5; D remains unclear. The CDR3 runs 15 residues. Germline values: CDR1 GTSNPN, CDR2 SVGIG (reference sequence). Between the trimmed V and J ends, which lost 1 base and 2 bases, there was a span of 12 bases. This CDR3 reads CAWSGGRGGNQPQHF. The CDR3 bases are TGTGCCTGGAGTGGAGGGCGTGGCGGCAATCAGCCCCAGCATTTT.

This clonotype was seen at least ten times. The gene calls are TRBV10-3 and TRBJ2-3; tentatively, D is TRBD2 (6 bases). Germline CDR1 reads ENHRY; CDR2 reads SYGVKD. Trimming stripped 4 bases from V and 1 base from J, with 9 bases between. The CDR3 is 14 amino acids. The CDR3 spells CAISGGGGTDTQYF. CDR3 sequence (DNA): TGTGCCATCAGTGGAGGAGGGGGCACAGATACGCAGTATTTT.

This clonotype occurred many times. This chain connects TRBV11-2 to TRBJ2-1, with D maybe TRBD2 (6 bases). Germline V lookup: CDR1 SGHAT, CDR2 FQNNGV. The CDR3 extends over 13 amino acids. V lost 5 bases, J lost 5 bases, and 10 bases lay in between. CDR3 coding DNA: TGTGCCAGCAGCAGGGGACTTAACAATGAGCAGTTCTTC. Translation gives CASSRGLNNEQFF.

This clonotype occurred a few times. V gene TRBV27 combines with J gene TRBJ1-2; 7 bases are shared with TRBD1. Trimming took 6 bases from V and 3 from J; bases not matched to a gene: 10. CDR1 is MNHEY, CDR2 SMNVEV, per germline (reference sequence). CDR3 size: 15 residues. CDR3 region: CASRKTGALHYGYTF. The CDR3 bases are TGTGCCAGCAGAAAAACAGGGGCACTACACTATGGCTACACCTTC.

With regard to this clonotype: This probably arose from a read error, given a far larger clone one base away. The gene calls are TRBV5-1 and TRBJ2-1, with TRBD1 matching 9 bases. CDR3 length equals 15 residues. The germline gives CDR1 SGHRS, CDR2 YFSETQ. The CDR3 DNA follows: TGTGCCAGCAGCCAAAGTCCCGGGACAGGGAGTGAGCAGTTCTTC. Translation gives CASSQSPGTGSEQFF.

The sample holds many counts of this clonotype. V gene TRBV21-1 combines with J gene TRBJ2-1. TRBV21-1 is described as a pseudogene. The CDR3 extends over 14 amino acids. CDR3 coding DNA: TGTGCCAGCAGACCCAATCCCAGATACAATGAGCAGTTCTTC. This sequence encodes CASRPNPRYNEQFF.

This clonotype was observed at least ten times. This chain connects TRBV6-2 or TRBV6-3 to TRBJ2-1; 7 bases fit TRBD1. Germline assignment: CDR1 MNHEY and CDR2 SVGEGT. The trim removed 5 bases at V and 3 bases at J, leaving 7 bases unmatched. The CDR3 contains 15 residues. For the CDR3, the DNA is TGTGCCAGCAGTCGCCGGGACAGTTTCTACAATGAGCAGTTCTTC. Encoded protein: CASSRRDSFYNEQFF.

This clonotype turned up a few times. V gene TRBV5-1 combines with J gene TRBJ2-1, with 13 bases identical to TRBD2. The CDR3 is made up of 16 amino acids. V lost 4 bases and J lost 10; bases outside the gene matches: 11. Per the germline V gene, CDR1 is SGHRS and CDR2 is YFSETQ. CDR3 loop: CASSPRQGLAGPEQFF. As DNA, the CDR3 is TGCGCCAGCAGCCCCCGCCAGGGACTAGCGGGACCAGAGCAGTTCTTC.